This TCR beta chain emerged from a study of T cell responses to AZD1222 COVID-19 vaccine. Study conclusions and caveats: Spike-wide coverage was observed for vaccine-associated CD4 TCRs, with dominant responses at 160-218 and 743-854. Targets within unmutated variant regions were reportedly found for nearly half of spike-specific TCRs. Possibly, clonal diversity was underestimated; donors were largely white British and included more females. An increase in Spike-specific TCR breadth and depth was observed after two AZD1222 doses.

Unmatched junction bases numbered 3, after V lost 0 bases and J lost 6 bases. Germline values: CDR1 SGHNT, CDR2 YENEEA. CDR3 size: 15 residues. This clone showed up many times. Its antigen remains unidentified. This table comes from immunoSEQ multiplex PCR, and its TCRdb copy is limited to in-frame clones, with some not included. The data contain about 140,000 clones, over 85% of them singletons. This sample comprised peripheral blood, obtained 28 days after the second AZD1222 dose. The V and J genes are TRBV11-3 and TRBJ2-2, with 8 bases aligning to TRBD1. The TCR was taken from an adult who received the AZD1222 COVID-19 vaccine. The DNA for the CDR3 is TGTGCCAGCAGCTTAGATCAGGGGGCTTCCGGGGAGCTGTTTTTT. As protein: CASSLDQGASGELFF.